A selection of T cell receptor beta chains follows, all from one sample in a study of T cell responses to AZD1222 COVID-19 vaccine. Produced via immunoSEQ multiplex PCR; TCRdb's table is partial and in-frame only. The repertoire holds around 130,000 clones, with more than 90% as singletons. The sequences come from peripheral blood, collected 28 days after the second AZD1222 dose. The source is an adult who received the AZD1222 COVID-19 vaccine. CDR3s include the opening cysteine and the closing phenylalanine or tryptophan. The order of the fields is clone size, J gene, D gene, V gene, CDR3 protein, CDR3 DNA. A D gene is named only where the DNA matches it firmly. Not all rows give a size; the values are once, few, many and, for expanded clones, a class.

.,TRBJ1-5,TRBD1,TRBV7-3,CASSLDRDRGLQPQHF,TGTGCCAGCAGCCTAGACCGGGACAGGGGGCTTCAGCCCCAGCATTTT
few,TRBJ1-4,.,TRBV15,CATSRDMGDEKLFF,TGTGCCACCAGCAGAGATATGGGGGATGAAAAACTGTTTTTT
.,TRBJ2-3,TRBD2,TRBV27,CASSPSQQGARTSGITDTQYF,TGTGCCAGCAGTCCCTCCCAACAGGGGGCCCGGACTAGCGGGATAACAGATACGCAGTATTTT
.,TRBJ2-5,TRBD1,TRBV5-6,CASSTWGTGGLETQYF,TGTGCCAGCAGCACCTGGGGGACAGGTGGATTAGAGACCCAGTACTTC
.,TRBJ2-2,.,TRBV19,CASSIGSAPDTGELFF,TGTGCCAGTAGTATTGGAAGTGCCCCGGACACCGGGGAGCTGTTTTTT
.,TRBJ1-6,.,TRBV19,CASSRSEWDNSPLHF,TGTGCCAGTAGTAGGAGTGAATGGGATAATTCACCCCTCCACTTT
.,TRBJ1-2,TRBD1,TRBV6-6,CASSYSSRIQGTGYTF,TGTGCCAGCAGTTACTCGAGTCGGATACAGGGGACCGGCTACACCTTC
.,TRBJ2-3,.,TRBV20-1,CSASDPSARTDTQYF,TGCAGTGCTAGTGACCCTAGCGCTCGCACAGATACGCAGTATTTT
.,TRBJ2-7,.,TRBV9,CASSVSSAGRLQYF,TGTGCCAGCAGCGTAAGTTCGGCAGGGCGGTTGCAGTACTTC
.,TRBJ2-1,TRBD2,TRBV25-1,CASSAGTSGRQFF,TGTGCCAGCAGCGCCGGGACTAGCGGGAGGCAGTTCTTC
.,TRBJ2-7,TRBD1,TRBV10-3,CARDRGLDEQYF,TGTGCCAGGGACAGGGGGCTCGACGAGCAGTACTTC
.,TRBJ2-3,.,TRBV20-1,CSAPSPDTQYF,TGCAGTGCTCCCAGCCCAGATACGCAGTATTTT
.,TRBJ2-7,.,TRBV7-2,CASKDTFSYEQYF,TGTGCCAGCAAGGACACCTTTTCCTACGAGCAGTACTTC
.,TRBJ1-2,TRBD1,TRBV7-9,CASSFGAGQGENYGYTF,TGTGCCAGCAGCTTTGGGGCCGGACAGGGAGAGAACTATGGCTACACCTTC